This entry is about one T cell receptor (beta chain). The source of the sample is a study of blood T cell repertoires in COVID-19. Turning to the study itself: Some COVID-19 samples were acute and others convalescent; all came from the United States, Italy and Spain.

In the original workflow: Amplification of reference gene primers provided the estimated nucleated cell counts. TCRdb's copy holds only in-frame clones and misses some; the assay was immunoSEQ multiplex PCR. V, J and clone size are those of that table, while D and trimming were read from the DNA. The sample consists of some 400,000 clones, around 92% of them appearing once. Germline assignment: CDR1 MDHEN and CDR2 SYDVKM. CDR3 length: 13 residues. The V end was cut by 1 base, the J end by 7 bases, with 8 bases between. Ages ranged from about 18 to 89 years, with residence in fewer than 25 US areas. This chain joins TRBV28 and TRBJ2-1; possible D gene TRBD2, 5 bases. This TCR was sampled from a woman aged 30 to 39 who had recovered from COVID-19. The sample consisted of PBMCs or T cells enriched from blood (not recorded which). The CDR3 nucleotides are TGTGCCAGCAGTTTATACCGACTAAATGAGCAGTTCTTC. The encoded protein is CASSLYRLNEQFF.